This TCR beta chain was observed in a study of CD8+ T cells in alopecia areata. Study details: Tofacitinib ran for 6 to 18 months before 6 months off drug.

A few counts support this clone. Isolated RNA was reverse transcribed into cDNA used as the sequencing template. Using immunoSEQ multiplex PCR, the repertoire was profiled, and TCRdb retains in-frame clones only, with some absent. The sample shows about 190,000 clones, approximately 56% of them seen only once. Sample treatment: oral pan-JAK inhibitor, 5-10 mg twice daily. From germline, CDR1 is MNHEY and CDR2 SMNVEV (reference sequence). V shed 6 bases and J 6 bases; nucleotides not matched to a gene: 10. This CDR3 contains 16 residues. The J gene is TRBJ2-3, the V gene TRBV27; 12 positions agree with TRBD2. This receptor was taken from a human donor with alopecia areata. The material was CD4+ T cells sorted from blood, obtained at week 4, from a patient treated with tofacitinib. The DNA for the CDR3 is TGTGCCAGCAGGCTTCTAGCGGGAGGGCCAGGGGATACGCAGTATTTT. This sequence encodes CASRLLAGGPGDTQYF.